This T cell receptor (beta chain) was identified in a study of blood T cell repertoires in COVID-19. Study-level background: Sources were T cells, B-cell-depleted T cells, or PBMCs; the material itself was cDNA or gDNA.

Here immunoSEQ multiplex PCR was the method, and the copy in TCRdb shows in-frame clones only, minus some. Altogether approximately 130,000 clones are present, around 63% being singletons, with the ten largest covering approximately 2.3%. The germline V gene has CDR1 SEHNR and CDR2 FQNEAQ (reference sequence). The CDR3 contains 12 residues. Trimming stripped 8 bases from V and 7 bases from J, with 12 bases between. The chain employs TRBV7-9 and TRBJ2-1, with D possibly being TRBD2 (6 bases). The source material was peripheral blood. This sequence originates from a woman aged 70-85 years with acute or convalescent COVID-19. DNA of the CDR3: TGTGCCAGCTCGGGAGTCACTAATGAGCAGTTCTTC. Translated, it gives CASSGVTNEQFF.